This T cell receptor beta chain comes out of a study of blood T cell repertoires in COVID-19 (dated by TCRdb to the early 2020s). Background for the entire study: Samples from collaborators originated in the United States, Italy and Spain and spanned both the acute and convalescent phases of COVID-19. The prospective study material was composed of cDNA or gDNA derived from T cells, B-cell-depleted T cells, or PBMCs. Subjects who had been exposed to COVID-19, were actively infected with it, or had recovered from it provided the deeply sampled blood TCRbeta repertoires that made up the dataset. The repertoires were released in a freely available public database meant as a resource for research on the immune response to SARS-CoV-2. The samples were drawn from two sources: the first 160 participants of the ongoing ImmuneRACE study, and 1,200 or so subjects contributed by 6 global collaborators. Nearly every sample came with metadata listing a de-identified subject ID, COVID-19 status, age in years and sex. HLA class I and class II types, where available, came from metadata supplied by the sample provider rather than from assay-based typing. General study outcomes and caveats: The amount of clinical and demographic metadata varied by source and participant and was provided uncurated.

Whole blood was collected in K2EDTA tubes by collaborating institutions according to the institutions' own protocols. For TCRbeta analysis, collaborators shipped samples as frozen whole blood, isolated PBMCs, or DNA extracted from either of those sample types. TCRbeta CDR3 regions were amplified from genomic DNA by means of the immunoSEQ Assay, a bias-controlled multiplex PCR. As for how the authors treated the data: Nucleated cell counts per sample were estimated from amplification of reference gene primers within the assay. Sequence reads were collapsed and filtered to measure the absolute abundance of every unique TCRbeta CDR3 rearrangement. For each sample, productive Simpson clonality was calculated by taking the square root of Simpson's diversity index across productive rearrangements. In TCRdb, the immuneACCESS table is reduced to in-frame sequences with V and J assigned. These tables do not hold every clone; where another copy was compared, an unresolved V gene accounts for under half, and the others remain unexplained. V and J calls and clone size are those listed in that table; D and trimming were worked out from the DNA. The sample table records approximately 74,000 clones; approximately 90% of these occur just once. The ten biggest clones cover 4.8% of the sample.

The CDR3, from cysteine to phenylalanine, totals 14 residues. CDR3 DNA is the only sequence kept; it has 42 bases, read in frame from the first base. CDR1 is given as KGHSH and CDR2 as LQKENI, both from the germline V gene. At the junction V is shortened by 3 bases and J by 0 bases; bases outside the gene matches: 1. On this clone itself: Its antigen target is currently unknown. Base qualities were left out, and no much larger clone turns up one base away.

The sample comprised peripheral blood. Recombination connected TRBV18 to TRBJ2-7; the central 8 bases match TRBD2. This TCR was sampled from a woman aged 55 to 70 with active COVID-19. The CDR3 reads CASSPGTSSYEQYF. The DNA reads as follows: TGTGCCAGCTCACCCGGGACTAGCTCCTACGAGCAGTACTTC.